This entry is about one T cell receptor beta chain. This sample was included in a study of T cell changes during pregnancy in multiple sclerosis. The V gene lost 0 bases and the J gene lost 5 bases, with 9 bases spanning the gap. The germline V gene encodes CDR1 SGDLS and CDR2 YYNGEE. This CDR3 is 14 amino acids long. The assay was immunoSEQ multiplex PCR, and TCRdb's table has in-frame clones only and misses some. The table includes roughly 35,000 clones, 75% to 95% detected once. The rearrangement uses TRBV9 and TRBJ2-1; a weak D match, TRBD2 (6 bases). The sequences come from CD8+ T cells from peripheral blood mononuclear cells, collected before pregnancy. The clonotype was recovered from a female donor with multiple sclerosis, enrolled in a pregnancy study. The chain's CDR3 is CASSVVGGDNEQFF. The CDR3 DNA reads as TGTGCCAGCAGCGTAGTCGGGGGAGACAATGAGCAGTTCTTC.